The 6 T cell receptor beta chains below come from one sample, sequenced in a study of blood T cell repertoires in COVID-19. The table came from immunoSEQ multiplex PCR; TCRdb's copy has only in-frame clones and leaves some out. This sample has around 67,000 clones, with about 80% found just once. The sequencing sample was made of peripheral blood. The origin of the receptors is a woman aged 70-85 years with acute or convalescent COVID-19.

This rearrangement joins TRBV19 to TRBJ2-6; D is unresolved. The V gene's germline CDR1 is LNHDA and CDR2 SQIVND (reference sequence). Trimming cost V 2 bases and J 0 bases, with 5 bases left between them. The CDR3 has 15 amino acids. The CDR3 sequence is CASSISFSGANVLTF. DNA for the CDR3: TGTGCCAGTAGTATAAGCTTCTCTGGGGCCAACGTCCTGACTTTC.

The chain employs TRBV19 and TRBJ1-5; D is possibly TRBD1 (5 bases). V dropped 7 bases and J dropped 5 bases, with 15 bases sitting between them. The germline V gene has CDR1 LNHDA and CDR2 SQIVND (reference sequence). The CDR3 runs to 14 residues. The CDR3 coding sequence is TGTGCCAGTATGGGGGGAAATAACGATCAGCCCCAGCATTTT. It specifies CASMGGNNDQPQHF.

V usage is TRBV28 and J usage is TRBJ2-7, with D possibly matching TRBD1 (6 bases). CDR1 and CDR2 (germline): MDHEN, SYDVKM. V was clipped by 3 bases and J by 3 bases, with 12 bases between them. The CDR3 consists of 14 residues. The chain's CDR3 is CASSFVGAGYEQYF. The DNA for the CDR3 is TGTGCCAGCAGTTTTGTGGGGGCCGGCTACGAGCAGTACTTC.

Only one count was recorded for this clone. This chain links TRBV19 with TRBJ1-5; 7 bases are a match to TRBD1. V shed 4 bases and J 6 bases; nucleotides not matched to a gene: 6. From germline, CDR1 is LNHDA and CDR2 SQIVND (reference sequence). The CDR3 runs 14 residues. The CDR3 protein is CASSRRGHPQPQHF. For the CDR3, the DNA is TGTGCCAGTAGTAGAAGGGGGCACCCTCAGCCCCAGCATTTT.

The gene calls are TRBV28 and TRBJ2-5, with 12 bases identical to TRBD1. Trimming removed 5 bases from V and 4 bases from J; junction bases left unmatched: 5. The CDR3 runs to 15 residues. Germline values: CDR1 MDHEN, CDR2 SYDVKM. The CDR3: CASSIRDRGRETQYF. For the CDR3, the DNA is TGTGCCAGCAGTATCCGGGACAGGGGGCGAGAGACCCAGTACTTC.

This chain connects TRBV19 to TRBJ1-5; 9 bases are a match to TRBD1. CDR3 length: 16 residues. J lost 6 bases, V lost 6 bases, and 12 bases had no gene match. Per germline, CDR1 LNHDA and CDR2 SQIVND (reference sequence). The CDR3 here is CASRKKSGTGTQPQHF. The CDR3 nucleotides read TGTGCCAGTAGAAAAAAATCCGGGACAGGGACTCAGCCCCAGCATTTT.